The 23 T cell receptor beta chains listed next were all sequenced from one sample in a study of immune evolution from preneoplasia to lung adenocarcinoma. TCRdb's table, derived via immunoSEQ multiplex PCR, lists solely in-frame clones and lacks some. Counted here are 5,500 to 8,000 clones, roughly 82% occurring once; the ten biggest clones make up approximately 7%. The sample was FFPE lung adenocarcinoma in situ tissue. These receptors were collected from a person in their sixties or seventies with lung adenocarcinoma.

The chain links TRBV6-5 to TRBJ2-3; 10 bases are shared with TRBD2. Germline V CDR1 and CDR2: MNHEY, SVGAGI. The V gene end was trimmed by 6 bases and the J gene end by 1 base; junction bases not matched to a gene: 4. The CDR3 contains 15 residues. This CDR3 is CASSRTSGRTDTQYF. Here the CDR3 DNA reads TGTGCCAGCAGCCGGACTAGCGGCCGCACAGATACGCAGTATTTT.

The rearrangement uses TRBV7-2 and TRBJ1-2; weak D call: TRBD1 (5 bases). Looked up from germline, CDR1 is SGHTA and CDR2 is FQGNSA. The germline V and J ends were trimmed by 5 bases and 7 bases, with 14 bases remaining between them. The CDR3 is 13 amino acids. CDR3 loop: CASSAGTDVGYTF. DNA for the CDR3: TGTGCCAGCAGCGCCGGGACGGACGTTGGCTACACCTTC.

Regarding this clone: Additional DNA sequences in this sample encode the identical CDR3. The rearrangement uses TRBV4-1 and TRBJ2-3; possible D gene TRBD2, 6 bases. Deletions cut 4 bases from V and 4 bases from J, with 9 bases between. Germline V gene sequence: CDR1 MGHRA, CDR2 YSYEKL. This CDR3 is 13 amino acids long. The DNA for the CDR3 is TGCGCCAGCAGCCCCCCGGGAGCAGATACGCAGTATTTT. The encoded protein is CASSPPGADTQYF.

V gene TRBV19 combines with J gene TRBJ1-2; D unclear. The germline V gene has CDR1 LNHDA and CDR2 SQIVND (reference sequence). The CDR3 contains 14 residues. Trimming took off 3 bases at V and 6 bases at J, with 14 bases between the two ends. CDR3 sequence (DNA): TGTGCCAGTAGTATGACCCTTGGCGGGGATGGCTACACCTTC. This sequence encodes CASSMTLGGDGYTF.

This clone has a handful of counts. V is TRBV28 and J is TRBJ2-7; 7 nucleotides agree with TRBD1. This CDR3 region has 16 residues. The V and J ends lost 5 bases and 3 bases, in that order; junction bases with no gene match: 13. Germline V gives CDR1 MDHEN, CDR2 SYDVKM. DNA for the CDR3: TGTGCCAGCAGTCCACTCGGGACAGCCAGCTTCTACGAGCAGTACTTC. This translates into CASSPLGTASFYEQYF.

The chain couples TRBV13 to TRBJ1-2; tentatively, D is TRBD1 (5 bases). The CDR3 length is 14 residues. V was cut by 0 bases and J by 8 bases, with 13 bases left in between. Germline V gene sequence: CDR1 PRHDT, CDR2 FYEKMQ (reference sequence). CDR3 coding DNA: TGTGCCAGCAGCTTAGGGCAGGGTTTGGTCGGCTACACCTTC. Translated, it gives CASSLGQGLVGYTF.

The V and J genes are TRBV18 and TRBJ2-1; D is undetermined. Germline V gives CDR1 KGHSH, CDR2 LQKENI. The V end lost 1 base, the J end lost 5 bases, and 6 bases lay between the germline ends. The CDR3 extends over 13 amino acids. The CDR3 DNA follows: TGTGCCAGCTCACCACTACCGGACAATGAGCAGTTCTTC. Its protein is CASSPLPDNEQFF.

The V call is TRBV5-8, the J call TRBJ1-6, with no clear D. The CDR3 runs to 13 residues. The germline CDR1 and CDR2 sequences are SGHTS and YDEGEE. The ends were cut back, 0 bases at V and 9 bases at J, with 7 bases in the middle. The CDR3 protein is CASSLVESSPLHF. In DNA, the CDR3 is TGTGCCAGCAGCTTGGTTGAGTCTTCACCCCTCCACTTT.

CDR3 sequence reads: CSVGQTANQPQHF. The CDR3 coding sequence is TGCAGCGTTGGTCAGACAGCAAATCAGCCCCAGCATTTT. The chain links TRBV29-1 to TRBJ1-5; D is perhaps TRBD1 (5 bases). The CDR3 is 13 amino acids. Germline CDR1 reads SQVTM; CDR2 reads ANQGSEA. V was cut by 4 bases and J by 4 bases, with 11 bases left in between.

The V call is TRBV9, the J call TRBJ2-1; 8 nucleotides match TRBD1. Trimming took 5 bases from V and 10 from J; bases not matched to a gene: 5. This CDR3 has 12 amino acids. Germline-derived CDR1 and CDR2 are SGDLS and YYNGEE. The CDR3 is CASSSGGWEQFF. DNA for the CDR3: TGTGCCAGCAGTTCAGGGGGCTGGGAGCAGTTCTTC.

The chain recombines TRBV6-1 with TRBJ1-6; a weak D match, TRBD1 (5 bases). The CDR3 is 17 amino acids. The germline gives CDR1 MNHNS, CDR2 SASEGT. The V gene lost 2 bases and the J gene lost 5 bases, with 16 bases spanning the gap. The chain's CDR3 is CASSERPRGFHNSPLHF. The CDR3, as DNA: TGTGCCAGCAGTGAAAGACCAAGGGGCTTCCATAATTCACCCCTCCACTTT.

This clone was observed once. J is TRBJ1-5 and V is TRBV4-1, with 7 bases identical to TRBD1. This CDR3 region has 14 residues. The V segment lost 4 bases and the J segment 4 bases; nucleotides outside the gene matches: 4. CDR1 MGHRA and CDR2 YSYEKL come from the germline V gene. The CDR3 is CASSPNRGNQPQHF. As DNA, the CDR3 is TGCGCCAGCAGCCCTAACAGGGGAAATCAGCCCCAGCATTTT.

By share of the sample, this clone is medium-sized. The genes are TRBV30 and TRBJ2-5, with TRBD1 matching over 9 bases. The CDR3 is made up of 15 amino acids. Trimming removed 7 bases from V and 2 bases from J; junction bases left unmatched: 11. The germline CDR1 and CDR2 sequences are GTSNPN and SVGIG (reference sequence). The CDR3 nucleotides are TGTGCCTCTAGACCGGGACAGGGAAGACAAGAGACCCAGTACTTC. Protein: CASRPGQGRQETQYF.

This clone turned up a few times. CDR3 DNA: TGTGCCAGCATTGGGACGGGGTTCAATGAGCAGTTCTTC. Translation gives CASIGTGFNEQFF. The chain employs TRBV6-1 and TRBJ2-1; either TRBD1 or TRBD2 may supply D (5 bases each). The CDR3 extends over 13 amino acids. Germline lookup yields CDR1 MNHNS and CDR2 SASEGT. Trimming pared 7 bases from V and 6 bases from J, leaving 13 bases between.

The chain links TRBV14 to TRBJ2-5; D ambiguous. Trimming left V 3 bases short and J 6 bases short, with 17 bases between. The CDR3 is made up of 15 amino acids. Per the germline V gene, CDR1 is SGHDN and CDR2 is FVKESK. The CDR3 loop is CASSHQSPGGKTQYF. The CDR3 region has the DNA TGTGCCAGCAGCCACCAATCGCCAGGCGGCAAGACCCAGTACTTC.

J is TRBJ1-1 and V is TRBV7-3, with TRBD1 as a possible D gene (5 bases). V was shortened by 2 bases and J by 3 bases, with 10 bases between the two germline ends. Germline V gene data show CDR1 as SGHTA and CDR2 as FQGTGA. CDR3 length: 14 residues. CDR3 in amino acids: CASSLSRDDTEAFF. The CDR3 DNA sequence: TGTGCCAGCAGCTTATCTCGGGACGACACTGAAGCTTTCTTT.

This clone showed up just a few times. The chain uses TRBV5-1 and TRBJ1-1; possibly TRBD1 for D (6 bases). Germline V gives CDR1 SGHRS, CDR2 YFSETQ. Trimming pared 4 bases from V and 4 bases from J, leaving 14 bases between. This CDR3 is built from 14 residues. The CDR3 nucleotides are TGCGCCAGCAGCCGCAGACAGGTGGGCACTGAAGCTTTCTTT. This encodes CASSRRQVGTEAFF.

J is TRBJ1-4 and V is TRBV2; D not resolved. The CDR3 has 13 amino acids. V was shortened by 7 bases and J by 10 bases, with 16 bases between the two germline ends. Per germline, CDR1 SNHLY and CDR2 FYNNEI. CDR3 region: CASKFNRGVKLFF. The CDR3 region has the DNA TGTGCCAGCAAATTCAACCGGGGAGTAAAACTGTTTTTT.

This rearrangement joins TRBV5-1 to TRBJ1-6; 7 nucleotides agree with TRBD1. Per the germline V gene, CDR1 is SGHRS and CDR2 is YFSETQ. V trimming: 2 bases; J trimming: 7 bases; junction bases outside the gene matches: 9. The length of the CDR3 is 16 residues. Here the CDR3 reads CASSLRDRVQNSPLHF. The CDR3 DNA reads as TGCGCCAGCAGCTTAAGAGACAGGGTCCAGAATTCACCCCTCCACTTT.

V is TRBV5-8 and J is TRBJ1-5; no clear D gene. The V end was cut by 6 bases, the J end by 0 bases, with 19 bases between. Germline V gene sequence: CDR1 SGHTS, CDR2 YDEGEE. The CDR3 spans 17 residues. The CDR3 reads CASTPMEQFYSNQPQHF. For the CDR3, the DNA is TGTGCCAGCACACCCATGGAGCAGTTTTATAGCAATCAGCCCCAGCATTTT.

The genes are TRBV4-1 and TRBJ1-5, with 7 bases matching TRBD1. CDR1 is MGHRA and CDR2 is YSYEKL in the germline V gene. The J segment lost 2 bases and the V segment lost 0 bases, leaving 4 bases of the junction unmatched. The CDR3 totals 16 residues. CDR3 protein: CASSQEEGGGNQPQHF. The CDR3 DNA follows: TGCGCCAGCAGCCAAGAGGAAGGGGGCGGCAATCAGCCCCAGCATTTT.

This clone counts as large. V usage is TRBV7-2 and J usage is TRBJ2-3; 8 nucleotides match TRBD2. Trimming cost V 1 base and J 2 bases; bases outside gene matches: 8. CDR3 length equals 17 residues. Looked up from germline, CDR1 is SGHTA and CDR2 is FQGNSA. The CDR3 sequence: CASSLGWRGASTDTQYF. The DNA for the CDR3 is TGTGCCAGCAGCTTAGGATGGCGGGGGGCCTCCACAGATACGCAGTATTTT. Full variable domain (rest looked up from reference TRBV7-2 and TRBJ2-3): GAGVSQSPSNKVTEKGKDVELRCDPISGHTALYWYRQSLGQGLEFLIYFQGNSAPDKSGLPSDRFSAERTGGSVSTLTIQRTQQEDSAVYLCASSLGWRGASTDTQYFGPGTRLTVL.

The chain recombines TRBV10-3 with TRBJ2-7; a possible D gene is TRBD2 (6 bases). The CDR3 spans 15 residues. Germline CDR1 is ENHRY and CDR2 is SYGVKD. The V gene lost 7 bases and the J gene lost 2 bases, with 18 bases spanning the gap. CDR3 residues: CAITPRRGPPYEQYF. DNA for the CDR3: TGTGCCATCACCCCTAGGAGGGGCCCCCCCTACGAGCAGTACTTC.